These 32 T cell receptor beta chains were all obtained from the same sample, sequenced in a study of T cells after yellow fever vaccination. TCRdb recomputed calls from the 5' RACE reads with MiXCR, one row per CDR3 protein. The sample has under 500,000 distinct CDR3 sequences; approximately 18% are singletons. The sequencing used PBMCs, collected before the yellow fever booster vaccination. The source is a man in his late teens or twenties who received the YFV17D yellow fever vaccine.

The rearrangement links TRBV7-2 to TRBJ1-2; D not certain. The CDR3 covers 12 residues. The V end lost 4 bases, the J end lost 8 bases, and 11 bases lay between the germline ends. Per the germline V gene, CDR1 is SGHTA and CDR2 is FQGNSA. The CDR3, as DNA: TGTGCCAGCAGCTCGGACCCTGGGGGCTACACCTTC. Translated, it gives CASSSDPGGYTF.

This clonotype has more than one count but fewer than ten. The chain employs TRBV12-3 or TRBV12-4 and TRBJ2-5; D is perhaps TRBD2 (5 bases). Trimming took off 8 bases at V and 5 bases at J, with 15 bases between the two ends. The CDR3 is 13 residues long. CDR3 sequence reads: CASRRGSRETQYF. CDR3 nucleotides: TGTGCCAGCCGACGTGGGAGTAGGGAGACCCAGTACTTC.

The chain carries TRBV6-2 or TRBV6-3 and TRBJ2-1; TRBD2 might be the D (5 bases). Germline CDR1 is MNHEY and CDR2 is SVGEGT. CDR3 length: 15 amino acids. With 7 bases removed from V and 0 bases from J, the gap between germline ends came to 13 bases. The CDR3 bases are TGTGCCAGCACCTCGGACTCAAGCTCCTACAATGAGCAGTTCTTC. It specifies CASTSDSSSYNEQFF.

The CDR3 sequence is CASSLSGVGLGYTF. CDR3 nucleotides: TGTGCCAGCAGTTTATCTGGGGTTGGCCTTGGCTACACCTTC. The V and J genes are TRBV28 and TRBJ1-2, with no clear D. The germline V gene has CDR1 MDHEN and CDR2 SYDVKM. The CDR3 is 14 residues long. With 1 base removed from V and 7 bases from J, the gap between germline ends came to 13 bases.

V and J are TRBV20-1 and TRBJ2-5; 8 bases fit TRBD1. V shed 6 bases, J shed 2 bases, and the junction held 8 bases outside the gene matches. The CDR3 totals 14 residues. Germline lookup yields CDR1 DFQATT and CDR2 SNEGSKA (reference sequence). CDR3 amino acids: CSAPTRTGQETQYF. The CDR3 coding sequence is TGCAGTGCCCCCACTCGGACAGGGCAAGAGACCCAGTACTTC.

The chain has TRBV4-3 and TRBJ1-2, with 8 nucleotides matching TRBD1. The J segment lost 8 bases and the V segment lost 4 bases, leaving 9 bases of the junction unmatched. The CDR3 contains 14 residues. Germline CDR1 reads LGHNA; CDR2 reads YSLEER. DNA for the CDR3: TGCGCCAGCAGCCGAACAGGGGGGGACGGCGGCTACACCTTC. The encoded protein is CASSRTGGDGGYTF.

This sequence joins TRBV29-1 and TRBJ2-3; 8 nucleotides agree with TRBD2. The CDR3 spans 15 residues. Germline loops: CDR1 SQVTM, CDR2 ANQGSEA. The V gene end was trimmed by 7 bases and the J gene end by 6 bases; junction bases not matched to a gene: 15. The CDR3 DNA reads as TGCAGCGGAACGTTCGTCGGGGGGGCGAGGGATACGCAGTATTTT. Translating gives CSGTFVGGARDTQYF.

V is TRBV12-3 or TRBV12-4 and J is TRBJ1-6; the D gene is possibly TRBD1 (5 bases). There are 15 residues in the CDR3. Trimming removed 6 bases from V and 7 bases from J, with 16 bases in between. The chain's CDR3 is CASSLGTAGNSPLHF. CDR3 sequence (DNA): TGTGCCAGCAGCCTAGGGACGGCGGGGAATTCACCCCTCCACTTT.

The table lists this clonotype with a few counts. The chain has TRBV15 and TRBJ2-1, with D uncertain. Trimming removed 0 bases at V and 4 bases at J, with 10 bases between. Germline CDR1 and CDR2: LNHNV and YYDKDF (reference sequence). The CDR3 loop spans 15 amino acids. CDR3 protein: CATSRDGVKYNEQFF. The CDR3 DNA sequence: TGTGCCACCAGCAGAGATGGTGTAAAGTACAATGAGCAGTTCTTC. The entire variable domain, with the rest obtained from reference TRBV15 and TRBJ2-1, is as follows: DAMVIQNPRYQVTQFGKPVTLSCSQTLNHNVMYWYQQKSSQAPKLLFHYYDKDFNNEADTPDNFQSRRPNTSFCFLDIRSPGLGDTAMYLCATSRDGVKYNEQFFGPGTRLTVL.

The chain is built from TRBV15 and TRBJ1-2, with D perhaps matching TRBD1 (6 bases). The CDR3 has 15 amino acids. V was shortened by 5 bases and J by 4 bases, with 17 bases between the two germline ends. In germline, CDR1 is LNHNV, CDR2 YYDKDF (reference sequence). This chain's CDR3 is CATSLLGGGGYGYTF. In DNA, the CDR3 is TGTGCCACCAGCCTCTTAGGAGGAGGGGGCTATGGCTACACCTTC. Supplemented by reference TRBV15 and TRBJ1-2, the full variable domain reads DAMVIQNPRYQVTQFGKPVTLSCSQTLNHNVMYWYQQKSSQAPKLLFHYYDKDFNNEADTPDNFQSRRPNTSFCFLDIRSPGLGDTAMYLCATSLLGGGGYGYTFGSGTRLTVV.

The chain recombines TRBV5-8 with TRBJ1-5, with TRBD1 matching 7 bases. CDR3 length: 17 residues. V was pared by 2 bases and J by 0 bases, with 8 bases of the junction left unmatched. CDR1 is SGHTS and CDR2 is YDEGEE in the germline V gene. CDR3: CASSFRGTAYSNQPQHF. The CDR3, as DNA: TGTGCCAGCAGCTTCCGCGGGACAGCCTATAGCAATCAGCCCCAGCATTTT.

This chain connects TRBV6-2 or TRBV6-3 to TRBJ2-6, with TRBD1 as a possible D gene (7 bases). Germline values: CDR1 MNHEY, CDR2 SVGEGT. The V end lost 4 bases, the J end lost 2 bases, and 15 bases lay between the germline ends. This CDR3 is built from 17 residues. CDR3 sequence (DNA): TGTGCCAGCAGTTCGTCCCCCAGGGGGGCTGGGGCCAACGTCCTGACTTTC. Protein sequence: CASSSSPRGAGANVLTF.

The chain combines TRBV4-1 with TRBJ1-4; no clear D. CDR1 is MGHRA, CDR2 YSYEKL, per germline. V was shortened by 4 bases and J by 8 bases, with 17 bases between the two germline ends. This CDR3 spans 15 amino acids. The CDR3 spells CASSPIVGGEEKLFF. The CDR3 DNA reads as TGCGCCAGCAGCCCCATAGTTGGCGGCGAGGAAAAACTGTTTTTT.

V and J are TRBV7-9 and TRBJ2-7; 9 nucleotides line up with TRBD1. Germline values: CDR1 SEHNR, CDR2 FQNEAQ (reference sequence). Unmatched junction bases numbered 8, after V lost 4 bases and J lost 4 bases. The CDR3 sequence is 15 residues long. In DNA, the CDR3 is TGTGCCAGCAGCTCCATCCGGGACAGGGTGTACGAGCAGTACTTC. It translates to CASSSIRDRVYEQYF.

In its sample, this clonotype was seen a few times. The chain has TRBV20-1 and TRBJ2-1; tentatively, D is TRBD1 (6 bases). V was cut by 3 bases and J by 5 bases, with 11 bases left in between. This CDR3 spans 13 amino acids. Germline loops: CDR1 DFQATT, CDR2 SNEGSKA (reference sequence). The CDR3: CSARSGVNNEQFF. For the CDR3, the DNA is TGCAGTGCTAGGTCAGGGGTGAACAATGAGCAGTTCTTC.

This chain uses TRBV3-1 with TRBJ1-2; 8 positions agree with TRBD1. CDR1 is LGHDT, CDR2 YNNKEL, per germline (reference sequence). The trim removed 6 bases at V and 4 bases at J, leaving 4 bases unmatched. There are 13 residues in the CDR3. The CDR3 here is CASRPDRAYGYTF. The CDR3 coding sequence is TGTGCCAGCAGACCGGACAGGGCCTATGGCTACACCTTC. Looking up the rest from reference TRBV3-1 and TRBJ1-2 gives the full variable domain: DTAVSQTPKYLVTQMGNDKSIKCEQNLGHDTMYWYKQDSKKFLKIMFSYNNKELIINETVPNRFSPKSPDKAHLNLHINSLELGDSAVYFCASRPDRAYGYTFGSGTRLTVV.

This clonotype was seen more than once but under ten times. This sequence joins TRBV3-1 and TRBJ2-5; the D gene could be TRBD1 or TRBD2 (5 bases each). Trimming took off 2 bases at V and 7 bases at J, with 14 bases between the two ends. The V gene's germline CDR1 is LGHDT and CDR2 YNNKEL (reference sequence). This CDR3 region has 14 residues. CDR3: CASSQRTGRGTQYF. CDR3 nucleotide sequence: TGTGCCAGCAGCCAAAGAACGGGACGGGGGACCCAGTACTTC.

This chain joins TRBV18 and TRBJ1-6; 8 bases are shared with TRBD1. In germline, CDR1 is KGHSH, CDR2 LQKENI. CDR3 length: 16 amino acids. Losses at the gene ends were 1 base for V and 7 bases for J; bases not matched to a gene: 6. CDR3 bases: TGTGCCAGCTCACCACGGCAGGGGGCAGGAAATTCACCCCTCCACTTT. Its protein product is CASSPRQGAGNSPLHF.

The table lists this clonotype with a few counts. For the CDR3, the DNA is TGCGCCAGCAGCCATCTCCTCAAACCTAATGAGCAGTTCTTC. Encoded protein: CASSHLLKPNEQFF. V and J are TRBV4-3 and TRBJ2-1, with unresolved D. CDR1 and CDR2 (germline): LGHNA, YSLEER. The germline V and J ends were trimmed by 3 bases and 7 bases, with 13 bases remaining between them. The CDR3 covers 14 residues.

This chain uses TRBV20-1 with TRBJ1-1, with TRBD1 as a possible D gene (5 bases). This CDR3 comprises 15 residues. Germline V gives CDR1 DFQATT, CDR2 SNEGSKA (reference sequence). V lost 5 bases and J lost 5, with 21 bases in between. DNA of the CDR3: TGCAGTGCTTGTCCGGGACCCCGCTCTGATACTGAAGCTTTCTTT. Protein sequence: CSACPGPRSDTEAFF.

The chain has TRBV24-1 and TRBJ1-2; D might be TRBD1 (5 bases). This CDR3 contains 15 residues. Germline CDR1 reads KGHDR; CDR2 reads SFDVKD. V lost 3 bases to trimming and J lost 6 bases, with 16 bases between them. CDR3 residues: CATSDPRAGPDGYTF. The CDR3 region has the DNA TGTGCCACCAGTGATCCCCGGGCGGGACCAGATGGCTACACCTTC.

This clonotype has a handful of counts. The rearrangement joins TRBV6-5 to TRBJ1-1; D uncertain. Trimming stripped 6 bases from V and 3 bases from J, with 17 bases between. The CDR3 consists of 15 residues. The V gene's germline CDR1 is MNHEY and CDR2 SVGAGI. This CDR3 is CASSFQGESDTEAFF. In DNA form, the CDR3 reads TGTGCCAGCAGCTTTCAAGGAGAGTCAGACACTGAAGCTTTCTTT.

The V gene is TRBV5-1, the J gene TRBJ2-5, with 13 positions matching TRBD2. The germline V gene has CDR1 SGHRS and CDR2 YFSETQ. CDR3 size: 15 residues. V lost 4 bases, J lost 4 bases, and 4 bases stayed unmatched. The CDR3 sequence: CASSTSGGARETQYF. The DNA of the CDR3 is TGCGCCAGCAGCACTAGCGGGGGGGCTAGAGAGACCCAGTACTTC.

The chain combines TRBV6-5 with TRBJ1-1, with D tentatively TRBD1 (6 bases). V was trimmed by 5 bases and J by 4 bases, leaving 20 bases between them. Germline-derived CDR1 and CDR2 are MNHEY and SVGAGI. There are 16 residues in the CDR3. The CDR3 is CASSPSWTAIITEAFF. The CDR3 DNA is TGTGCCAGCAGTCCGTCCTGGACAGCTATTATCACTGAAGCTTTCTTT.

Here the CDR3 reads CASRQGVTSNQPQHF. The DNA for the CDR3 is TGCGCCAGCCGTCAGGGGGTGACAAGCAATCAGCCCCAGCATTTT. J is TRBJ1-5 and V is TRBV5-1; TRBD1 matches at 7 bases. The V gene's germline CDR1 is SGHRS and CDR2 YFSETQ. The junction had 8 bases not matched to a gene; V was cut back by 7 bases and J by 1 base. The CDR3 has 15 amino acids.

The chain joins TRBV29-1 to TRBJ1-1; D is perhaps TRBD1 (5 bases). Looked up from germline, CDR1 is SQVTM and CDR2 is ANQGSEA. This CDR3 is built from 11 residues. V lost 3 bases, J lost 6 bases, and 8 bases lay in between. In DNA form, the CDR3 reads TGCAGCGTTGACAGGGATCCTGAAGCTTTCTTT. It is translated as CSVDRDPEAFF.

The chain has TRBV6-2 or TRBV6-3 and TRBJ2-7; TRBD2 is a possible D gene (5 bases). Germline V gives CDR1 MNHEY, CDR2 SVGEGT. With 6 bases removed from V and 7 bases from J, the gap between germline ends came to 13 bases. CDR3 size: 12 residues. CDR3 amino acids: CASRPPGREQYV. The CDR3 DNA is TGTGCCAGCAGACCGCCGGGGAGAGAGCAGTACGTC.

This clonotype was observed a handful of times. The V gene is TRBV30, the J gene TRBJ2-2; possible D gene TRBD1, 6 bases. The CDR3 spans 15 residues. The V end was cut by 4 bases, the J end by 1 base, with 13 bases between. The germline V gene encodes CDR1 GTSNPN and CDR2 SVGIG (reference sequence). CDR3 residues: CAWTLLDRNTGELFF. The DNA for the CDR3 is TGTGCCTGGACCCTCCTGGACAGGAACACCGGGGAGCTGTTTTTT.

The chain has TRBV7-6 and TRBJ1-1; D perhaps matches TRBD1 (5 bases). Per the germline V gene, CDR1 is SGHVS and CDR2 is FNYEAQ. This CDR3 spans 13 amino acids. V was cut by 4 bases and J by 7 bases, with 13 bases left in between. The DNA for the CDR3 is TGTGCCAGCAGCTCCCGCAGGGACGGTGAAGCTTTCTTT. Its translation: CASSSRRDGEAFF.

The sample holds a few counts of this clonotype. This chain connects TRBV6-1 to TRBJ1-2, with D maybe TRBD1 (5 bases). The CDR3 has 13 amino acids. Germline CDR1 and CDR2: MNHNS and SASEGT. Trimming removed 10 bases from V and 5 bases from J, with 17 bases in between. The CDR3 DNA follows: TGTGCCACCTCGGTAGCGGGGCTATATGGCTACACCTTC. Amino acid sequence: CATSVAGLYGYTF.

The V call is TRBV7-2, the J call TRBJ2-3; D is tentatively TRBD1 or TRBD2 (5 bases each). The CDR3 is 13 amino acids. CDR1 is SGHTA, CDR2 FQGNSA, per germline. Trimming took off 5 bases at V and 2 bases at J, with 8 bases between the two ends. The DNA for the CDR3 is TGTGCCAGCAGCCCGGGGACCACAGATACGCAGTATTTT. It is translated as CASSPGTTDTQYF. The entire variable domain, with the rest obtained from reference TRBV7-2 and TRBJ2-3, is as follows: GAGVSQSPSNKVTEKGKDVELRCDPISGHTALYWYRQSLGQGLEFLIYFQGNSAPDKSGLPSDRFSAERTGGSVSTLTIQRTQQEDSAVYLCASSPGTTDTQYFGPGTRLTVL.

The chain recombines TRBV12-3 or TRBV12-4 with TRBJ2-2; D may be TRBD2 (5 bases). CDR3 length equals 16 residues. V dropped 7 bases and J dropped 0 bases, with 15 bases sitting between them. CDR3 loop: CASTDLEGANTGELFF. The CDR3 DNA reads TGTGCCAGCACCGATCTAGAGGGAGCGAACACCGGGGAGCTGTTTTTT.